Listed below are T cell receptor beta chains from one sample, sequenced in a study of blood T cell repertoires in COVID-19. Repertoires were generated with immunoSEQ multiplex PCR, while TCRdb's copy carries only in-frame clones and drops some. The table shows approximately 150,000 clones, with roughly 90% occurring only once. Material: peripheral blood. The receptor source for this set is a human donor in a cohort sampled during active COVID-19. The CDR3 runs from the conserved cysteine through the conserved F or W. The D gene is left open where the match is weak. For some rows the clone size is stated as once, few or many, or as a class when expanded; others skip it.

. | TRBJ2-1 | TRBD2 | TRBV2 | CATQAGGPYNEQFF | TGTGCCACACAGGCGGGGGGCCCCTACAATGAGCAGTTCTTC
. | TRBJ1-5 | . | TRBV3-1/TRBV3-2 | CASSQESAGVGNQPQHF | TGTGCCAGCAGCCAAGAATCGGCAGGGGTAGGCAATCAGCCCCAGCATTTT
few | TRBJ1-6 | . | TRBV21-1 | CASSNNSYNSPLHF | TGTGCCAGCAGCAACAACTCCTATAATTCACCCCTCCACTTT
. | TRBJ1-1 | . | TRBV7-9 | CASSLTADTEAFF | TGTGCCAGCAGCTTGACAGCAGACACTGAAGCTTTCTTT
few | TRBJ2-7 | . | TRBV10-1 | CASSGTEQYF | TGCGCCAGCAGCGGGACAGAGCAGTACTTC
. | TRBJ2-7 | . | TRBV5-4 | CATTAGGGGFSYEQYF | TGTGCCACGACCGCCGGAGGGGGGGGATTCTCCTACGAGCAGTACTTC
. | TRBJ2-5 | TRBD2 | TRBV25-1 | CATEGLAGVETQYF | TGTGCCACTGAGGGACTAGCGGGGGTAGAGACCCAGTACTTC
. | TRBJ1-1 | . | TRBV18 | CASSPDRFKNTEAFF | TGTGCCAGCTCCCCCGACAGGTTTAAGAACACTGAAGCTTTCTTT
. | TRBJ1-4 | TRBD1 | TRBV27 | CASSPGQGASRVLGYEKLFF | TGTGCCAGCAGCCCGGGACAGGGGGCTTCCAGGGTGTTAGGATATGAAAAACTGTTTTTT
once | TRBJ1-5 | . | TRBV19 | CASSIDRSGRAPGQPQHF | TGTGCCAGTAGTATAGATAGGTCCGGCAGGGCCCCCGGGCAGCCCCAGCATTTT
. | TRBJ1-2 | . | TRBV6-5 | CASSPRVGGYTF | TGTGCCAGCAGTCCCAGGGTGGGTGGCTACACCTTC
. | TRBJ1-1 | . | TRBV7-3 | CASSLNGGGTEAFF | TGTGCCAGCAGCCTAAACGGGGGAGGCACTGAAGCTTTCTTT
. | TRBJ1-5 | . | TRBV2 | CASKRDSNQPQHF | TGTGCCAGCAAACGCGACAGTAATCAGCCCCAGCATTTT
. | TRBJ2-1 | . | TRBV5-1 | CASSAGGPRNEQFF | TGCGCCAGCAGCGCGGGCGGCCCCCGAAATGAGCAGTTCTTC
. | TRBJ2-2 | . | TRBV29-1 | CSVATLRDTRNTGELFF | TGCAGCGTTGCGACACTCCGGGACACTCGAAACACCGGGGAGCTGTTTTTT
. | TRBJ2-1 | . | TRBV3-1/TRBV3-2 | CASSDRWSSYNEQFF | TGTGCCAGCAGCGACCGTTGGAGCTCCTACAATGAGCAGTTCTTC
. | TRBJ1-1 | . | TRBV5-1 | CASSLELSVMNTEAFF | TGCGCCAGCAGCTTGGAATTGTCGGTCATGAACACTGAAGCTTTCTTT
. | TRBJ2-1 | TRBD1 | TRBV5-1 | CASSAGTEYNEQFF | TGCGCCAGCAGCGCCGGGACAGAGTACAATGAGCAGTTCTTC
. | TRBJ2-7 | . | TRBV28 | CASSLVAGYYEQYF | TGTGCCAGCAGTTTGGTCGCGGGGTACTACGAGCAGTACTTC
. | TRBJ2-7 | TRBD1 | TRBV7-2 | CASSIRQGPPHEQYF | TGTGCCAGCAGCATAAGACAGGGACCTCCCCACGAGCAGTACTTC
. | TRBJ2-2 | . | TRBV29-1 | CSVELSTTGELFF | TGCAGCGTTGAACTGAGTACGACCGGGGAGCTGTTTTTT
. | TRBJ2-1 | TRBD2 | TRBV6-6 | CASSRGTSGVEQFF | TGTGCCAGCAGTCGCGGGACTAGCGGGGTCGAGCAGTTCTTC
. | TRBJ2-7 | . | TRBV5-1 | CASSTSGTRSYEQYF | TGCGCCAGCAGCACCTCCGGGACACGATCCTACGAGCAGTACTTC
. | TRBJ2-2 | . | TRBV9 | CASSLRTAANTGELFF | TGTGCCAGCAGCTTACGGACAGCCGCGAACACCGGGGAGCTGTTTTTT
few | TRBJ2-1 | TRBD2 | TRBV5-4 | CASSPQRGVYNEQFF | TGTGCCAGCAGCCCACAGCGGGGGGTCTACAATGAGCAGTTCTTC
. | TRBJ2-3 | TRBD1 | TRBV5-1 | CASSLEGGGLLVSTDTQYF | TGCGCCAGCAGCTTGGAAGGGGGCGGTCTTTTGGTATCCACAGATACGCAGTATTTT
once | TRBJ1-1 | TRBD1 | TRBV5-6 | CASSLSTGVEAFF | TGTGCCAGCAGCTTGTCGACAGGGGTTGAAGCTTTCTTT
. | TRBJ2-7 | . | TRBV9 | CASSVGGHVGYEQYF | TGTGCCAGCAGCGTAGGGGGACACGTCGGCTACGAGCAGTACTTC
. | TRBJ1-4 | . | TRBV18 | CASSPQDRVEANEKLFF | TGTGCCAGCTCACCACAGGACAGAGTAGAGGCTAATGAAAAACTGTTTTTT
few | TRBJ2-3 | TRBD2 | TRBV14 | CASSQGLAGAGADTQYF | TGTGCCAGCAGCCAAGGACTAGCGGGGGCCGGGGCAGATACGCAGTATTTT
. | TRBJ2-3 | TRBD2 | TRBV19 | CASSPLAGSTDTQYF | TGTGCCAGTAGTCCCCTAGCGGGCAGCACAGATACGCAGTATTTT
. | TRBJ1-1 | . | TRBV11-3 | CASSPHRDTEAFF | TGTGCCAGCAGCCCCCACCGAGACACTGAAGCTTTCTTT
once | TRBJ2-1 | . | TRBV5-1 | CASSFPGEYNEQFF | TGCGCCAGCAGCTTCCCAGGGGAATACAATGAGCAGTTCTTC
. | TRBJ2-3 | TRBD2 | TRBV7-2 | CASSLAPSGELAQYF | TGTGCCAGCAGCTTAGCACCTAGCGGGGAGTTAGCGCAGTATTTT
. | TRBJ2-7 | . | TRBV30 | CAWSVGYEQYF | TGTGCCTGGAGTGTCGGTTACGAGCAGTACTTC
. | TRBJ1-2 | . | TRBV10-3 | CAISDRSNYGYTF | TGTGCCATCAGTGATAGGAGTAACTATGGCTACACCTTC
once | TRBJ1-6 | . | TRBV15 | CATSRDKGGLGNSPLHF | TGTGCCACCAGCAGAGATAAGGGGGGGCTAGGTAATTCACCCCTCCACTTT
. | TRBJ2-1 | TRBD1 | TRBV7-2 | CASSLSGTGYRNEQFF | TGTGCCAGCAGCCTATCCGGGACAGGGTACCGAAATGAGCAGTTCTTC
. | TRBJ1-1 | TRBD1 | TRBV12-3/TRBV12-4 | CASSLSGGTEAFF | TGTGCCAGCAGTTTATCAGGGGGCACTGAAGCTTTCTTT
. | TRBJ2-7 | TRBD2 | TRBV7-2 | CASSAGTSGGAGRYF | TGTGCCAGCAGCGCCGGGACTAGCGGGGGGGCAGGGCGGTACTTC
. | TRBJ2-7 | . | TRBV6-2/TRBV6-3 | CASSPDWLYEQYF | TGTGCCAGCAGCCCCGACTGGCTGTACGAGCAGTACTTC
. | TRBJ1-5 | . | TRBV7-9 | CASSLAGTAPPQHF | TGTGCCAGCAGCTTAGCCGGGACTGCCCCACCCCAGCATTTT
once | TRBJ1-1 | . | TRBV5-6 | CASRVGSRYTEAFF | TGTGCCAGCAGGGTTGGGTCCAGGTACACTGAAGCTTTCTTT
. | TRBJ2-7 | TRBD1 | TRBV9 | CASSVHQGVFYEQYF | TGTGCCAGCAGCGTTCACCAGGGGGTTTTCTACGAGCAGTACTTC
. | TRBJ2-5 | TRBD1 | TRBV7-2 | CASSPDRGYQETQYF | TGTGCCAGCAGCCCGGACAGGGGTTACCAAGAGACCCAGTACTTC
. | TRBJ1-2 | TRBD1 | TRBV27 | CASSSLHRGRAGYTF | TGTGCCAGCAGTTCTCTCCACAGGGGGCGCGCTGGCTACACCTTC
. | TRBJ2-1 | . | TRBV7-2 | CASSLDPRNEQFF | TGTGCCAGCAGCTTAGATCCGAGGAATGAGCAGTTCTTC
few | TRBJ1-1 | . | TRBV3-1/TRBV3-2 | CASSPRHGPLNTEAFF | TGTGCCAGCAGCCCCCGACATGGGCCCCTGAACACTGAAGCTTTCTTT
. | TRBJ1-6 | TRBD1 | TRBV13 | CASSPTGTGSVYSPLHF | TGTGCCAGCAGCCCAACCGGGACAGGGAGTGTCTATTCACCCCTCCACTTT
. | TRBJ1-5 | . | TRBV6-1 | CASSDDLAGNQPQHF | TGTGCCAGCAGTGATGACCTAGCGGGCAATCAGCCCCAGCATTTT
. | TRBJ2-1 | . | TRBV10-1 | CASSESSSGVSYNEQFF | TGCGCCAGCAGTGAGTCCTCGAGCGGCGTATCCTACAATGAGCAGTTCTTC
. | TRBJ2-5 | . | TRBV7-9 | CASSPKLVKETQYF | TGTGCCAGCAGCCCGAAACTAGTGAAAGAGACCCAGTACTTC
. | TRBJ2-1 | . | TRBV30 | CAWSSAVGRWNEQFF | TGTGCCTGGAGTTCCGCGGTGGGGAGGTGGAATGAGCAGTTCTTC
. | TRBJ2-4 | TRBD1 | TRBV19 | CASRGTGENIQYF | TGTGCCAGTAGAGGGACAGGGGAGAACATTCAGTACTTC
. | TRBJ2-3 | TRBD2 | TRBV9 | CASSVGGRGTQYF | TGTGCCAGCAGCGTAGGTGGGAGGGGTACGCAGTATTTT
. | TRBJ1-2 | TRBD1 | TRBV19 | CASSPGHHPGQGNMRYTF | TGTGCCAGTAGTCCAGGGCACCATCCGGGACAGGGGAATATGAGATACACCTTC
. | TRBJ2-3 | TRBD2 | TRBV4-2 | CASSQSLAGGPRTDTQYF | TGTGCCAGCAGCCAAAGTCTAGCGGGGGGGCCGCGGACAGATACGCAGTATTTT
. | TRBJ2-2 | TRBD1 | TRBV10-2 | CASSRDSNTGELFF | TGCGCCAGTAGCCGGGACAGCAACACCGGGGAGCTGTTTTTT
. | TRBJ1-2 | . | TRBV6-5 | CASSPTFGYGYTF | TGTGCCAGCAGCCCGACTTTTGGTTATGGCTACACCTTC
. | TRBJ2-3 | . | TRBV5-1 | CASSLARESTDTQYF | TGCGCCAGCAGCTTGGCCCGGGAGAGCACAGATACGCAGTATTTT